Listed below are T cell receptor beta chains from one sample, sequenced in a study of Graves' ophthalmopathy and Graves' hyperthyroidism. From the multiplex PCR reads, TCRdb called clonotypes with MiXCR, one entry per CDR3 protein. The sample lists 200,000 to 300,000 distinct CDR3 sequences, around 50% occurring once. Sequencing input: peripheral blood. All receptors come from an adult man with Graves' ophthalmopathy. Both conserved end residues are part of each CDR3. The D gene is left open where the match is weak. The size field is filled for only some rows; it gives once, few, many or a size class.

>-|TRBV20-1|few|TRBJ1-4
TGCAGTGCTTCGGGTTCTATCAATGAAAAACTGTTTTTT
CSASGSINEKLFF
>TRBD2|TRBV29-1|-|TRBJ2-2
TGCAGCGTGCAGCGGGGGAGCTCGGGCGGGGAGCTGTTTTTT
CSVQRGSSGGELFF
>-|TRBV20-1|few|TRBJ1-1
TGCAGTGCCACTCAAGAGGGGGGCTGGAACACTGAAGCTTTCTTT
CSATQEGGWNTEAFF
>-|TRBV2|few|TRBJ2-5
TGTGCCGGCAGAAGGACAGCTCAAGAGACCCAGTACTTC
CAGRRTAQETQYF
>TRBD1|TRBV19|-|TRBJ1-3
TGTGCCAGCCACAGGGGGATCTCTGGAAACACCATATATTTT
CASHRGISGNTIYF
>-|TRBV19|-|TRBJ1-2
TGTGCCAGTAGTAAGGATCTCTATGGCTACACCTTC
CASSKDLYGYTF
>-|TRBV7-2|-|TRBJ1-2
TGTGCCAGCAGCTTAGAAGGCTATGGCTACACCTTC
CASSLEGYGYTF
>-|TRBV7-2|-|TRBJ1-1
TGTGCCAGCACCGGCAGGGCGGTGAACACTGAAGCTTTCTTT
CASTGRAVNTEAFF
>TRBD1|TRBV20-1|few|TRBJ1-5
TGCAGTGCTTCGAGTCCGGGACAGGGGTTGCAGCCCCAGCATTTT
CSASSPGQGLQPQHF
>-|TRBV2|few|TRBJ2-3
TGTGCCAGCAGTGCGCTACTACGTAGAATTACTAGCACAGATACGCAGTATTTT
CASSALLRRITSTDTQYF
>-|TRBV29-1|few|TRBJ2-7
TGCAGCGTTGAGGGACACATCTACGAGCAGTACTTC
CSVEGHIYEQYF
>-|TRBV10-2|-|TRBJ1-6
TGCGCCAGCAGTTCCCCTCCTGGACGGAACCCAAATTCACCCCTCCACTTT
CASSSPPGRNPNSPLHF
>-|TRBV4-2|-|TRBJ2-5
TGTGCCAGCAGCCAAGAGAGGAAAGAGACCCAGTACTTC
CASSQERKETQYF
>-|TRBV7-2|-|TRBJ1-2
TGTGCCAGCAGCTTAGGGGAAAAGGATGGCTACACCTTC
CASSLGEKDGYTF
>-|TRBV9|-|TRBJ2-2
TGTGCCAGCAGCGGGGGACGGAACACCGGGGAGCTGTTTTTT
CASSGGRNTGELFF
>-|TRBV7-2|few|TRBJ1-2
TGTGCCAGCAGCCCTCGGGCTGACTATGGCTACACCTTC
CASSPRADYGYTF
>-|TRBV5-1|-|TRBJ1-2
TGCGCCAGCAGCTCCGGGACGAAGGATCTGGGCTACACCTTC
CASSSGTKDLGYTF
>TRBD1|TRBV29-1|-|TRBJ2-3
TGCAGCGCGAGGGACAGGGGCGGGCTGACAGATACGCAGTATTTT
CSARDRGGLTDTQYF
>-|TRBV29-1|-|TRBJ1-1
TGCAGCGTCAGAACAGAACTTATGGACACTGAAGCTTTCTTT
CSVRTELMDTEAFF
>-|TRBV24-1|few|TRBJ1-2
TGTGCCACCAGTGATTTCAGCGGGTTCGGCTACACCTTC
CATSDFSGFGYTF
>TRBD1|TRBV5-1|few|TRBJ1-2
TGCGCCAGCAGCCCCGAAGGACAGGGCAACTATGGCTACACCTTC
CASSPEGQGNYGYTF